This T cell receptor (beta chain) emerged from a study of T cell responses to AZD1222 COVID-19 vaccine (dated by TCRdb to the early 2020s). Context from the whole study: AZD1222 recipients given second doses at about 4 weeks or at about 12 weeks were pooled, since spike-specific TCR depth and breadth were not found to differ between the two schedules. TCR sequencing covered over 230 trial participants: around 210 given two doses of AZD1222 and 26 given two doses of MenACWY control vaccine. Trial participants were enrolled into age subgroups of 18-55, 56-69 and 70-plus years, which contained 148, 28 and 57 TCR-sequenced participants, respectively. Overall study outcomes, separate from this receptor: Conclusions about previously exposed vaccinees are limited because only five to seven AZD1222 recipients were SARS-CoV-2 seropositive at baseline. Participants were mostly white British, with more females than males. The authors suggested clonal diversity may have been underestimated. Because no day 14 peak-response samples were available, repertoires were characterized only after the peak T cell response. Reportedly, almost half of the unique spike-specific TCRs recognized epitopes lying outside the regions that are mutated in the B.1.351 and B.1.1.7 variants. The 56-69-year group was small, and its depth increase did not reach significance, likely because of low power. CD4 TCRs associated with the vaccine covered the entire spike protein, and the dominant responses were in regions 160-218 and 743-854. Spike-specific TCR breadth and depth rose significantly after two AZD1222 doses compared with day 0 and with MenACWY recipients.

The time point label here, explained by the study, means: baseline before first vaccination. The vaccinee samples were drawn from two UK trials, COV001 and COV002, one of which was a single-blind randomized controlled phase 2/3 trial testing AZD1222 (ChAdOx1 nCoV-19) in healthy adults. For TCRbeta chain sequencing, PBMC samples from trial participants were taken at day 0 and at day 28 after the second dose. The CDR3 regions of human TCRbeta chains were analyzed by immunosequencing. As for the authors' bioinformatics: TCRs in the repertoires were matched against a reference library of SARS-CoV-2-specific TCRs that had been generated with the MIRA antigen-specificity platform. Breadth was defined as the fraction of unique TCRs that were SARS-CoV-2-associated, and depth was defined as the fraction of total T cells that were SARS-CoV-2-associated. Each spike-specific TCR was assigned to its reactive spike region and to a CD4 or CD8 class using the MIRA data. Log10-transformed breadth and depth values were compared by one-way ANOVA with Sidak's multiple comparisons tests. The clones in this table, taken by TCRdb from immuneACCESS, are in-frame only. Not every clone is retained; where verified, under half of the shortfall comes from an unresolved V gene, and the cause of the rest is unknown. Clonal size and the V and J genes are those of that table, whereas D and trimming came from the DNA. The sample yields 100,000 to 150,000 clones; 75% to 90% were counted once. The top ten constitute under 7% of the sample.

To note about this clone: Its antigen is currently not known. Base qualities are not recorded, but no much larger clone differs from it by a single base.

The receptor comes from an adult in good health. Sequenced here: peripheral blood, sampled on day 0 of AZD1222 vaccination.

The sequenced DNA is TGTGCCAGCAGTTCCTTATTCCGGACAGGGCGCGGACGGGCTTTCTTT. It encodes CASSSLFRTGRGRAFF. The rearranged segments are TRBV6-7 and TRBJ1-1; TRBD1 agrees with 8 junctional bases. TRBV6-7 is an ORF for which the function is uncertain. Trimming removed 4 bases from V and 11 bases from J; the gene matches leave 18 bases unexplained. CDR3 length: 16 amino acids, cysteine to phenylalanine. The retained sequence is limited to the CDR3, 48 bases, with the frame set at the first base.